These T cell receptor beta chains were read from a single sample in a study of blood T cell repertoires in COVID-19. Profiled with immunoSEQ multiplex PCR; TCRdb holds only in-frame clones, not every one. The sample lists around 150,000 clones; over 70% were seen once. The sequencing sample was made of peripheral blood. The receptors derive from a man in his 70s with acute or convalescent COVID-19. Each CDR3 is given with its conserved first and last residue. D genes are given only for firm matches. Expanded clones get a size class; other rows say once, few or many, or leave the size out.

TRBJ1-2 TRBD1 . TRBV29-1 15 CSVLLFQGANDGYTF TGCAGCGTGCTCCTATTCCAGGGGGCGAATGATGGCTACACCTTC
TRBJ2-3 . few TRBV2 12 CASSSGGDTQYF TGTGCCAGCAGCTCCGGAGGAGATACGCAGTATTTT
TRBJ1-2 . few TRBV19 13 CASRGSLPYGYTF TGTGCCAGTAGGGGCAGCCTTCCCTATGGCTACACCTTC
TRBJ1-5 . . TRBV11-2 15 CASSLDSLPNQPQHF TGTGCCAGCAGCTTAGACAGTTTACCCAATCAGCCCCAGCATTTT
TRBJ2-4 . . TRBV5-4 14 CASSWASGMGIQYF TGTGCCAGCAGCTGGGCCAGCGGCATGGGCATTCAGTACTTC
TRBJ2-5 TRBD2 . TRBV20-1 13 CSASSSGEETQYF TGCAGTGCTAGTTCTAGCGGGGAAGAGACCCAGTACTTC
TRBJ2-7 . few TRBV27 13 CASSFTGAYEQYF TGTGCCAGCAGTTTTACAGGAGCCTACGAGCAGTACTTC
TRBJ1-2 TRBD1 many TRBV15 16 CATSRGKGQGNYGYTF TGTGCCACCAGCAGGGGCAAGGGACAGGGGAACTATGGCTACACCTTC
TRBJ1-2 . . TRBV6-1 14 CASSEAEKYYGYTF TGTGCCAGCAGTGAAGCAGAGAAATACTATGGCTACACCTTC
TRBJ2-5 . . TRBV3-1/TRBV3-2 14 CASSRETEDETQYF TGTGCCAGCAGCCGAGAGACAGAAGATGAGACCCAGTACTTC
TRBJ1-4 TRBD1 few TRBV30 12 CAFSTSDRVNFF TGTGCCTTTTCCACAAGTGACAGGGTCAACTTTTTT
TRBJ1-6 . . TRBV4-3 15 CASSQDQTNNSPLHF TGCGCCAGCAGCCAAGATCAGACAAATAATTCACCCCTCCACTTT
TRBJ2-5 TRBD1 . TRBV7-9 15 CASSLETGAQETQYF TGTGCCAGCAGCTTAGAGACAGGGGCCCAAGAGACCCAGTACTTC
TRBJ2-7 TRBD1 . TRBV11-2 14 CASSPRQGSYEQYF TGTGCCAGCAGCCCACGACAGGGTTCCTACGAGCAGTACTTC
TRBJ1-2 TRBD1 . TRBV25-1 13 CASHSDREDGYTF TGTGCCAGCCATTCCGACAGGGAGGACGGCTACACCTTC
TRBJ2-1 TRBD2 . TRBV19 15 CASSTGTSGGQSQFF TGTGCCAGTAGTACCGGGACTAGCGGGGGGCAATCCCAGTTCTTC
TRBJ2-2 TRBD2 . TRBV5-1 16 CASSVGGTSSFGELFF TGCGCCAGCAGCGTGGGAGGGACTAGCAGCTTCGGGGAGCTGTTTTTT
TRBJ1-4 TRBD1 once TRBV19 15 CASSITGTGQEKLFF TGTGCCAGTAGTATAACCGGGACAGGGCAGGAAAAACTGTTTTTT
TRBJ1-5 . . TRBV7-2 16 CASSLRGAGSNQPQHF TGTGCCAGCAGCCTCCGCGGTGCGGGTAGCAATCAGCCCCAGCATTTT
TRBJ2-2 TRBD2 . TRBV28 15 CASSTSGRATGELFF TGTGCCAGCAGTACTAGCGGGAGGGCCACCGGGGAGCTGTTTTTT
TRBJ2-3 TRBD2 once TRBV2 17 CASSKGTSGTMTDTQYF TGTGCCAGCAGTAAGGGTACTAGCGGTACAATGACAGATACGCAGTATTTT
TRBJ2-7 . many TRBV5-1 16 CASSPNRTRATYEQYF TGCGCCAGCAGCCCCAATAGGACACGGGCTACCTACGAGCAGTACTTC
TRBJ2-1 TRBD1 . TRBV5-8 14 CAGRDRGSYNEQFF TGTGCCGGGAGGGACAGGGGGTCCTACAATGAGCAGTTCTTC
TRBJ1-2 . . TRBV6-4 13 CASSDSGFRGYTF TGTGCCAGCAGTGACTCCGGGTTTCGTGGCTACACCTTC
TRBJ2-5 . . TRBV7-3 13 CASSLTVKETQYF TGTGCCAGCAGCCTGACAGTGAAAGAGACCCAGTACTTC
TRBJ2-5 TRBD2 . TRBV24-1 17 CATSGLTSGREQETQYF TGTGCCACCAGTGGCCTCACTAGCGGGAGAGAGCAAGAGACCCAGTACTTC
TRBJ2-3 TRBD2 . TRBV10-3 14 CAISGTSGGDTQYF TGTGCCATCAGCGGGACTAGCGGGGGCGATACGCAGTATTTT
TRBJ2-5 . few TRBV28 16 CASSLPGDGRKKTQYF TGTGCCAGCAGTCTACCAGGGGATGGCAGAAAAAAGACCCAGTACTTC
TRBJ2-7 . few TRBV28 14 CASSLDSYLYEQYF TGTGCCAGCAGTTTAGACAGCTATCTCTACGAGCAGTACTTC
TRBJ2-7 TRBD2 once TRBV19 14 CASSPTGGSYEQYF TGTGCCAGTAGTCCGACGGGGGGCTCCTACGAGCAGTACTTC
TRBJ2-5 . . TRBV3-1/TRBV3-2 15 CASRPAEGAGETQYF TGTGCCAGCAGGCCCGCGGAGGGGGCAGGGGAGACCCAGTACTTC
TRBJ2-7 . . TRBV6-5 14 CASTSGRAGYEQYF TGTGCCAGCACCTCCGGACGTGCAGGGTACGAGCAGTACTTC
TRBJ1-1 TRBD1 . TRBV24-1 18 CATSGIGDRRIFETEAFF TGTGCCACCAGTGGCATCGGGGACAGGAGGATTTTCGAGACTGAAGCTTTCTTT
TRBJ2-7 TRBD1 . TRBV18 13 CASSPRQGNEQYF TGTGCCAGCTCTCCCAGACAGGGCAACGAGCAGTACTTC
TRBJ1-1 . . TRBV7-2 14 CATRQRRMNTEAFF TGTGCCACAAGACAGCGTCGAATGAACACTGAAGCTTTCTTT
TRBJ2-7 . once TRBV5-1 13 CASSLSPGYEQYF TGCGCCAGCAGCTTGTCACCGGGCTACGAGCAGTACTTC
TRBJ2-1 . few TRBV12-5 12 CASGSTGNEQFF TGTGCTAGTGGTTCCACGGGGAATGAGCAGTTCTTC
TRBJ1-2 . . TRBV4-1 15 CASSQGRGSPHGYTF TGCGCCAGCAGCCAAGGCAGGGGCTCCCCCCATGGCTACACCTTC
TRBJ2-2 TRBD2 few TRBV2 15 CASSQTSGGTGELFF TGTGCCAGCAGCCAGACTAGCGGGGGGACCGGGGAGCTGTTTTTT
TRBJ2-1 . . TRBV11-2 15 CASSLGGSSYNEQFF TGTGCCAGCAGCCTCGGTGGTAGCTCCTACAATGAGCAGTTCTTC
TRBJ1-2 TRBD1 once TRBV5-6 15 CASSLAGQGGYGYTF TGTGCCAGCAGCTTGGCGGGACAGGGTGGCTATGGCTACACCTTC
TRBJ2-7 TRBD2 few TRBV19 14 CASTPRGSSYEQYF TGTGCCAGTACTCCGCGCGGGAGCTCCTACGAGCAGTACTTC
TRBJ1-6 TRBD1 few TRBV12-3/TRBV12-4 13 CASSRTGSSPLHF TGTGCCAGCAGTAGGACAGGGAGTTCACCCCTCCACTTT
TRBJ1-1 . once TRBV4-1 16 CASSLIRGGPNTEAFF TGCGCCAGCAGCCTAATCCGCGGAGGCCCGAACACTGAAGCTTTCTTT
TRBJ1-5 TRBD1 . TRBV19 14 CASGTGTINQPQHF TGTGCCAGTGGGACAGGGACGATTAATCAGCCCCAGCATTTT
TRBJ2-1 . . TRBV11-2 14 CASSYGQTYNEQFF TGTGCCAGCAGCTACGGACAGACCTACAATGAGCAGTTCTTC
TRBJ1-1 . . TRBV9 15 CASYKGGNEDTEAFF TGTGCCAGCTATAAGGGGGGGAACGAGGACACTGAAGCTTTCTTT
TRBJ2-7 . . TRBV7-8 12 CASSFAGTFQYF TGTGCCAGCAGTTTCGCCGGGACATTTCAGTACTTC
TRBJ1-4 . few TRBV9 13 CASSVTGNEKLFF TGTGCCAGCAGCGTTACGGGGAATGAAAAACTGTTTTTT
TRBJ2-7 TRBD1 few TRBV7-8 16 CASSPPSGTGTREQYF TGTGCCAGCAGTCCCCCATCCGGGACAGGGACTCGAGAGCAGTACTTC
TRBJ2-7 TRBD1 . TRBV19 15 CASSTGQGLGYEQYF TGTGCCAGTAGTACGGGACAGGGGTTAGGCTACGAGCAGTACTTC